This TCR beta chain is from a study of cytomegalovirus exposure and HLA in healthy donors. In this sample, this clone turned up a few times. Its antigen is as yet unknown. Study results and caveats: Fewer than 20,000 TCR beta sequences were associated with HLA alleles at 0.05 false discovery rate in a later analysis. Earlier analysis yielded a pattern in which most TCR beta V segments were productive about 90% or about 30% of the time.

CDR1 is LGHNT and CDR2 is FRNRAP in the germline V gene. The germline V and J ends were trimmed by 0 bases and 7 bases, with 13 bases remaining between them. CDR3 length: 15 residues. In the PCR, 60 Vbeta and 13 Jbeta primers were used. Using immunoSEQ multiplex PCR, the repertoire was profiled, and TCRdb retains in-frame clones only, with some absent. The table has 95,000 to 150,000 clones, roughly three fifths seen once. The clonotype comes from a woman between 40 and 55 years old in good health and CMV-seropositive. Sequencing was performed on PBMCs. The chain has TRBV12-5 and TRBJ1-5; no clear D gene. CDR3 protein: CASGLVNRGGQPQHF. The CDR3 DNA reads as TGTGCTAGTGGTTTGGTAAACCGGGGTGGGCAGCCCCAGCATTTT.